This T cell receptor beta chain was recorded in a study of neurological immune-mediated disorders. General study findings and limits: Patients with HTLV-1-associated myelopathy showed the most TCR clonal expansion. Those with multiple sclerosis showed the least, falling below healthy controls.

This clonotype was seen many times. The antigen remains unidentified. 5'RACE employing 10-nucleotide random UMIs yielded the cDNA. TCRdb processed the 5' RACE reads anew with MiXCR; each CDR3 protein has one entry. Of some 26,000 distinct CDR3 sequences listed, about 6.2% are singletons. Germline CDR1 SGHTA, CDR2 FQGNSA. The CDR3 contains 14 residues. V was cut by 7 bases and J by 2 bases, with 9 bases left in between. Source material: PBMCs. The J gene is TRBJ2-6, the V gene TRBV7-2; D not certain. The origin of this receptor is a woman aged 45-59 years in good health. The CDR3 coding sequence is TGTGCCAGCACTCCACAGCCTGGGGCCAACGTCCTGACTTTC. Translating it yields CASTPQPGANVLTF.